A selection of T cell receptor beta chains follows, all from one sample in a study of beta chain features in type 1 diabetes. Some clones are missing from TCRdb's copy, which holds only in-frame ones; the method was immunoSEQ multiplex PCR. The sample lists around 300,000 clones, 15% occurring once. Material: naive CD4+ T cells from blood. These receptors were collected from a man between 18 and 29 years old with type 1 diabetes. Each CDR3 is given with its conserved first and last residue. A D gene is named only where the DNA matches it firmly. Part of the rows lack a size; the others show once, few, many or a class for expanded clones.

v_call,d_call,clone_size,j_call,cdr3_nt,cdr3_aa
TRBV30,-,-,TRBJ1-1,TGTGCCTGGAGTGTACGGGAGAACACTGAAGCTTTCTTT,CAWSVRENTEAFF
TRBV5-1,TRBD2,-,TRBJ2-3,TGCGCCAGCAGCTCTTTAGCGGGAGGCACAGATACGCAGTATTTT,CASSSLAGGTDTQYF
TRBV2,TRBD2,few,TRBJ2-6,TGTGCCAGCAGTGAAGCGCGGGGTAGCGGGGGGCTGGCTGGGGCCAACGTCCTGACTTTC,CASSEARGSGGLAGANVLTF
TRBV10-3,-,once,TRBJ2-7,TGTGCCATCAGTCCCCGCCTGGGAGACGAGCAGTACTTC,CAISPRLGDEQYF
TRBV5-6,-,-,TRBJ2-5,TGTGCCAGCAGCTTGAGCCGCAGGGAAGAGACCCAGTACTTC,CASSLSRREETQYF
TRBV5-4,TRBD2,few,TRBJ2-7,TGTGCCAGCAGCCCTGGACTAGCTGCCTACGAGCAGTACTTC,CASSPGLAAYEQYF
TRBV4-3,-,few,TRBJ2-3,TGCGCCAGCAGCCAAGGTCTGTCACTTAGGGGTGCAGATACGCAGTATTTT,CASSQGLSLRGADTQYF
TRBV6-5,TRBD1,-,TRBJ2-5,TGTGCCAGCAGTTACTACAGGGGGCAAGAGACCCAGTACTTC,CASSYYRGQETQYF
TRBV20-1,-,few,TRBJ2-3,TGCAGTGCTTATCGCACAGATACGCAGTATTTT,CSAYRTDTQYF
TRBV5-1,-,few,TRBJ2-3,TGCGCCAGCAGCGCCGCTAGCTTTGATACGCAGTATTTT,CASSAASFDTQYF